This entry lists 23 T cell receptor beta chains sequenced from one sample in a study of blood T cells in healthy people across ages. The use of a sample-barcoded 5' primer and a J-beta primer mix characterized a second PCR of about 7 to 12 cycles. TCRdb ran MiXCR on the 5' RACE reads and lists one entry per CDR3 protein. The sample carries hundreds of thousands of distinct CDR3 sequences, approximately 30% recorded once. Sequenced sample: blood. The receptor source for this set is a woman of 80 years or more in good health.

This clonotype was counted at least ten times. The chain couples TRBV20-1 to TRBJ1-2; D is unresolved. V was cut by 0 bases and J by 3 bases, with 14 bases left in between. Germline V gene sequence: CDR1 DFQATT, CDR2 SNEGSKA (reference sequence). The CDR3 sequence is 15 residues long. DNA for the CDR3: TGCAGTGCTAGAGATCATGGGAGGCCCTACTATGGCTACACCTTC. As protein: CSARDHGRPYYGYTF.

In this sample, this clonotype turned up many times. The chain combines TRBV29-1 with TRBJ2-3; no definite D call. The ends were cut back, 6 bases at V and 3 bases at J, with 10 bases in the middle. This CDR3 contains 12 residues. Germline CDR1 reads SQVTM; CDR2 reads ANQGSEA. CDR3 nucleotide sequence: TGCAGCGTCCTATATGGAACAGATACGCAGTATTTT. Its protein is CSVLYGTDTQYF.

Note on this clonotype: This CDR3 is missing its conserved last phenylalanine or tryptophan, likely due to a read error. The chain links TRBV5-5 to TRBJ2-1; D is perhaps TRBD2 (5 bases). CDR1 SGHKS and CDR2 YYEKEE come from the germline V gene (reference sequence). V lost 0 bases and J 10 bases, leaving 14 bases between the germline ends. The CDR3 has 14 residues. As DNA, the CDR3 is TGTGCCAGCAGCTTGGCCCTGAGCGGTAGGGAGCAGTTCGTC. This sequence encodes CASSLALSGREQFV.

In this sample, this clonotype turned up many times. The rearrangement joins TRBV14 to TRBJ2-6; unclear D gene. V gave up 5 bases and J gave up 4 bases, with 12 bases separating them. The CDR3 spans 15 residues. CDR1 SGHDN and CDR2 FVKESK come from the germline V gene. CDR3 in amino acids: CASSFGRRGANVLTF. The CDR3 bases are TGTGCCAGCAGCTTCGGACGGAGAGGGGCCAACGTCCTGACTTTC.

About this clonotype: A much larger clone is a single base away; this may be a read error. The J gene is TRBJ1-5, the V gene TRBV4-3, with unresolved D. The V end was cut by 1 base, the J end by 0 bases, with 7 bases between. The length of the CDR3 is 15 residues. Germline CDR1 LGHNA, CDR2 YSLEER. The CDR3 protein is CASSQGVHSNQPQHF. The CDR3 DNA reads as TGCGCCAGCAGCCAAGGGGTCCATAGCAATCAGCCCCAGCATTTT.

Details on this clonotype: A much larger clone differs by one base, so this may be a read error. The chain combines TRBV11-2 with TRBJ2-5, with TRBD1 matching 7 bases. The germline V gene encodes CDR1 SGHAT and CDR2 FQNNGV. After removal of 11 bases from V and 11 bases from J, the junction contained 23 bases not matched to a gene. The CDR3 has 15 amino acids. Here the CDR3 reads CASQIQGLMFDEQYF. CDR3 coding DNA: TGTGCCTCTCAAATACAGGGGCTAATGTTCGATGAGCAGTACTTC.

Points on this clonotype: Germline is not matched at one junction end, which may reflect a read error. V usage is TRBV9 and J usage is TRBJ1-4; 9 nucleotides line up with TRBD1. Germline CDR1 is SGDLS and CDR2 is YYNGEE. The CDR3 is made up of 19 amino acids. CDR3 region: CASSAKPGTGFETNEELFF. The CDR3 DNA is TGTGCCAGCAGCGCTAAACCCGGGACAGGGTTTGAAACTAATGAAGAACTGTTTTTT. Using reference TRBV9 and TRBJ1-4 for the parts outside the CDR3, the full variable domain is DSGVTQTPKHLITATGQRVTLRCSPRSGDLSVYWYQQSLDQGLQFLIQYYNGEERAKGNILERFSAQQFPDLHSELNLSSLELGDSALYFCASSAKPGTGFETNEELFFGSGTQLSVL.

The CDR3 here is CASRGTGGKSDTQYF. The CDR3 DNA follows: TGTGCCAGCAGGGGGACAGGGGGCAAATCGGATACGCAGTATTTT. The V call is TRBV6-6, the J call TRBJ2-3; TRBD1 matches 12 bases. CDR1 and CDR2 (germline): MNHNY, SVGAGI (reference sequence). The CDR3 runs 15 residues. J gave up 6 bases and V 6 bases, and 7 bases lay outside the gene matches.

The gene calls are TRBV7-3 and TRBJ1-6; unclear D gene. With 1 base removed from V and 6 bases from J, the gap between germline ends came to 4 bases. CDR1 and CDR2 from the germline V gene are SGHTA and FQGTGA. The CDR3 runs 13 residues. The CDR3 DNA sequence: TGTGCCAGCAGCTTAAATGGTAATTCACCCCTCCACTTT. Protein product: CASSLNGNSPLHF.

CDR3 DNA sequence: TGTGCCAGCAGTCTGCAAGAGACCCAGTTCTTC. Translation: CASSLQETQFF. The V gene is TRBV6-6, the J gene TRBJ2-1, with D unclear. The CDR3 has 11 residues. Trimming took 5 bases from V and 13 from J, leaving 12 bases between them. Per germline, CDR1 MNHNY and CDR2 SVGAGI (reference sequence).

This clonotype was recorded many times. This chain links TRBV7-2 with TRBJ2-1; D might be TRBD2 (5 bases). This CDR3 is built from 15 residues. Germline loops: CDR1 SGHTA, CDR2 FQGNSA. V was clipped by 5 bases and J by 6 bases, with 17 bases between them. The CDR3 protein is CASSPESSGGNEQFF. In DNA, the CDR3 is TGTGCCAGCAGCCCTGAGTCCTCAGGAGGCAATGAGCAGTTCTTC.

The genes are TRBV11-3 and TRBJ2-7; tentative D call: TRBD2 (6 bases). There are 14 residues in the CDR3. Germline lookup yields CDR1 SGHNT and CDR2 YENEEA. Trimming pared 4 bases from V and 0 bases from J, leaving 10 bases between. Here the CDR3 DNA reads TGTGCCAGCAGCTATATCGGGGGCTCCTACGAGCAGTACTTC. It translates to CASSYIGGSYEQYF.

As concerns this clonotype: A much larger clone sits a single nucleotide away, making a read error possible. The chain employs TRBV28 and TRBJ2-7; the D gene is possibly TRBD1 (7 bases). Trimming shortened V by 4 bases and J by 10 bases, and 23 bases separated the two germline ends. This CDR3 has 15 amino acids. Germline V CDR1 and CDR2: MDHEN, SYDVKM. The DNA of the CDR3 is TGTGCCAGCAGTTCCTACCGACAGGGAGGAGAGGCCCAGTACTTC. Protein: CASSSYRQGGEAQYF. The entire variable domain, with the rest obtained from reference TRBV28 and TRBJ2-7, is as follows: DVKVTQSSRYLVKRTGEKVFLECVQDMDHENMFWYRQDPGLGLRLIYFSYDVKMKEKGDIPEGYSVSREKKERFSLILESASTNQTSMYLCASSSYRQGGEAQYFGPGTRLTVT.

This clonotype was detected once. A read error may be the cause here, since a much bigger clone is one base away. The V and J genes are TRBV3-1 and TRBJ2-5; 7 nucleotides agree with TRBD1. The CDR3 consists of 16 residues. Germline CDR1 is LGHDT and CDR2 is YNNKEL (reference sequence). This chain's CDR3 is CAGSQVRDRSQETQYF. As DNA, the CDR3 is TGTGCCGGCAGCCAAGTCCGGGACAGATCACAAGAGACCCAGTACTTC.

The table lists this clonotype with many counts. J is TRBJ2-1 and V is TRBV29-1; no firm D call. Trimming shortened V by 3 bases and J by 3 bases, and 15 bases separated the two germline ends. The V gene's germline CDR1 is SQVTM and CDR2 ANQGSEA. This CDR3 region has 15 residues. The CDR3 DNA reads as TGCAGCGTTGAGGAGTTGGCCGATTACTACAATGAGCAGTTCTTC. It specifies CSVEELADYYNEQFF.

This clonotype was seen at least ten times. The chain is built from TRBV20-1 and TRBJ2-1; tentatively, D is TRBD1 (7 bases). V was cut by 6 bases and J by 10 bases, with 19 bases left in between. Germline loops: CDR1 DFQATT, CDR2 SNEGSKA (reference sequence). The CDR3 consists of 13 residues. CDR3: CSAPRDSFSEQFF. In DNA, the CDR3 is TGCAGTGCACCGCGGGACAGTTTTTCGGAGCAGTTCTTC.

This clonotype was picked up many times. CDR3 in DNA: TGTGCCAGCAGCCAGACAGGGACTAACGAGCAGTACTTC. This sequence encodes CASSQTGTNEQYF. V is TRBV6-6 and J is TRBJ2-7; D is possibly TRBD1 or TRBD2 (7 bases each). V lost 6 bases and J lost 5, with 14 bases in between. Germline CDR1 MNHNY, CDR2 SVGAGI (reference sequence). The CDR3 loop spans 13 amino acids.

The chain has TRBV6-5 and TRBJ1-4, with D possibly being TRBD1 (6 bases). Germline lookup yields CDR1 MNHEY and CDR2 SVGAGI. The CDR3 extends over 14 amino acids. Deletions cut 6 bases from V and 6 bases from J, with 14 bases between. The DNA for the CDR3 is TGTGCCAGCAGGGATACAGGGTGGGATGAAAAACTGTTTTTT. Its translation is CASRDTGWDEKLFF.

V usage is TRBV27 and J usage is TRBJ2-7, with D perhaps assigned TRBD1 or TRBD2 (5 bases each). CDR3 length equals 13 residues. V gave up 5 bases and J gave up 5 bases, with 13 bases separating them. Per the germline V gene, CDR1 is MNHEY and CDR2 is SMNVEV (reference sequence). The CDR3 loop is CASSGYGTHEQYF. CDR3 DNA: TGTGCCAGCAGTGGGTATGGGACGCACGAGCAGTACTTC.

This clonotype was observed a few times. The CDR3 region is CASSQRTRNSPLHF. In DNA, the CDR3 is TGTGCCAGCAGCCAACGCACGCGTAATTCACCCCTCCACTTT. The rearrangement uses TRBV14 and TRBJ1-6, with D hard to call. V was clipped by 2 bases and J by 6 bases, with 8 bases between them. The CDR3 runs to 14 residues. The germline V gene has CDR1 SGHDN and CDR2 FVKESK. The variable domain in full, with the rest retrieved from reference TRBV14 and TRBJ1-6, is EAGVTQFPSHSVIEKGQTVTLRCDPISGHDNLYWYRRVMGKEIKFLLHFVKESKQDESGMPNNRFLAERTGGTYSTLKVQPAELEDSGVYFCASSQRTRNSPLHFGNGTRLTVT.

This clonotype showed up just a few times. Compared with germline, one end of the junction differs, possibly owing to a read error. The J gene is TRBJ2-1, the V gene TRBV9, with D possibly TRBD2 on 6 matching bases. There are 15 residues in the CDR3. Germline V gene lookup returns CDR1 SGDLS and CDR2 YYNGEE. In DNA, the CDR3 is TGTGCCAACAGCTTTTCAGCCGGGGGAAACAATGAGCAGTTCTTC. This gives the protein CANSFSAGGNNEQFF. Full variable domain (outside the CDR3, taken from reference TRBV9 and TRBJ2-1): DSGVTQTPKHLITATGQRVTLRCSPRSGDLSVYWYQQSLDQGLQFLIQYYNGEERAKGNILERFSAQQFPDLHSELNLSSLELGDSALYFCANSFSAGGNNEQFFGPGTRLTVL.

This sequence joins TRBV7-2 and TRBJ1-3, with unresolved D. The ends were cut back, 2 bases at V and 2 bases at J, with 10 bases in the middle. Looked up from germline, CDR1 is SGHTA and CDR2 is FQGNSA. CDR3 length equals 15 residues. The CDR3 DNA reads TGTGCCAGCAGCTTACAGCCTATAGCTGGAAACACCATATATTTT. Translating it yields CASSLQPIAGNTIYF.

V and J are TRBV7-2 and TRBJ2-6; 10 bases fit TRBD1. Germline loops: CDR1 SGHTA, CDR2 FQGNSA. V was clipped by 3 bases and J by 3 bases; unmatched bases: 5. This CDR3 has 17 residues. The CDR3 sequence: CASSFSGQGFGANVLTF. As DNA, the CDR3 is TGTGCCAGCAGCTTTTCGGGACAGGGGTTTGGGGCCAACGTCCTGACTTTC.